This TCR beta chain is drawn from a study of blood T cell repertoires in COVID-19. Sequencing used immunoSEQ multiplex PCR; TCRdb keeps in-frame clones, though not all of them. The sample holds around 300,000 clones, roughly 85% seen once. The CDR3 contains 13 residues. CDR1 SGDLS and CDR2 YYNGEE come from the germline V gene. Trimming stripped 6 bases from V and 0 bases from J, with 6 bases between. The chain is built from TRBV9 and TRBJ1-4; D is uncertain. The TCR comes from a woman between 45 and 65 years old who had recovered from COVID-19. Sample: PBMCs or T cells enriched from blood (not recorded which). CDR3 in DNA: TGTGCCAGCACCAGTGCAACTAATGAAAAACTGTTTTTT. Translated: CASTSATNEKLFF.